This T cell receptor (beta chain) was observed in a study of cytomegalovirus exposure and HLA in healthy donors. With regard to this clone: As yet, its antigen is unknown.

The PCR contained 60 Vbeta and 13 Jbeta primers. Some clones are missing from TCRdb's copy, which holds only in-frame ones; the method was immunoSEQ multiplex PCR. This table holds roughly 100,000 clones, more than 65% found once. Study-level findings and limits: There were reportedly fewer N-insertions in an Asian-associated ancestry cluster than the roughly 700-donor mean, in a later analysis. Follow-up analysis seemed to connect common viral pathogens with several of the most significant clusters identified.

The TCR sequence derives from a man aged 40-50 years in good health and CMV-seropositive. The specimen sequenced was PBMCs.

CDR3 residues: CASSPGDGTGETQYF. DNA for the CDR3: TGTGCCAGTAGTCCAGGGGACGGAACGGGGGAGACCCAGTACTTC. The chain has TRBV19 and TRBJ2-5, with D possibly matching TRBD1 (6 bases). V lost 5 bases to trimming and J lost 5 bases, with 18 bases between them. Germline CDR1 is LNHDA and CDR2 is SQIVND (reference sequence). This CDR3 comprises 15 residues. Drawing the rest from reference TRBV19 and TRBJ2-5, the complete variable domain is DGGITQSPKYLFRKEGQNVTLSCEQNLNHDAMYWYRQDPGQGLRLIYYSQIVNDFQKGDIAEGYSVSREKKESFPLTVTSAQKNPTAFYLCASSPGDGTGETQYFGPGTRLLVL.